These T cell receptor beta chains were read from a single sample in a study of blood T cell repertoires in COVID-19. Measured with immunoSEQ multiplex PCR; TCRdb has only the in-frame clones, and not every one. The sample consists of under 200,000 clones, around 83% of them appearing once. Material for sequencing was peripheral blood. The receptors come from a woman older than 75 with acute or convalescent COVID-19. Each CDR3 is given with its conserved first and last residue. Fields, in order: J gene, D gene, V gene, CDR3 DNA, CDR3 protein. The D gene is left open where the match is weak.

J: TRBJ1-5
D: NA
V: TRBV15
DNA: TGTGCCACCAGCAGAGATTGGGGGGTCCGACAGCCCCAGCATTTT
CDR3: CATSRDWGVRQPQHF

J: TRBJ1-2
D: NA
V: TRBV4-1
DNA: TGCGCCAGCAGCCAAGCAGAAGGGGCGTACGCCTATGGCTACACCTTC
CDR3: CASSQAEGAYAYGYTF

J: TRBJ2-3
D: TRBD1
V: TRBV6-2/TRBV6-3
DNA: TGTGCCAGCAGCCGAACGAAGCAGGGACAGGGCGGAGATACGCAGTATTTT
CDR3: CASSRTKQGQGGDTQYF

J: TRBJ1-2
D: NA
V: TRBV20-1
DNA: TGCAGTGCTAGAGCGGGCTATGGCTACACCTTC
CDR3: CSARAGYGYTF

J: TRBJ2-7
D: NA
V: TRBV5-1
DNA: TGCGCCAGCAGCTTGATAGGGACTCCCTACGAGCAGTACTTC
CDR3: CASSLIGTPYEQYF

J: TRBJ2-2
D: NA
V: TRBV18
DNA: TGTGCCAGCTCCCAGGGCATGAACACCGGGGAGCTGTTTTTT
CDR3: CASSQGMNTGELFF

J: TRBJ1-5
D: NA
V: TRBV5-1
DNA: TGCGCCAGCAGCTTGTTGTCAGGGGACAATCAGCCCCAGCATTTT
CDR3: CASSLLSGDNQPQHF

J: TRBJ1-2
D: TRBD1
V: TRBV27
DNA: TGTGCCAGCAGTCCCGGGACAGGGCGGGGGTATGGCTACACCTTC
CDR3: CASSPGTGRGYGYTF

J: TRBJ2-5
D: NA
V: TRBV11-3
DNA: TGTGCCAGCAGCTCAGACGGGGACCAAGAGACCCAGTACTTC
CDR3: CASSSDGDQETQYF

J: TRBJ2-7
D: TRBD2
V: TRBV7-2
DNA: TGTGCCAGCAGCTTAGGGACTAGCGGCTCCTACGAGCAGTACTTC
CDR3: CASSLGTSGSYEQYF

J: TRBJ2-4
D: NA
V: TRBV6-5
DNA: TGTGCCAGCAGTTACTCGAGGGACTGGAAAAACATTCAGTACTTC
CDR3: CASSYSRDWKNIQYF